These T cell receptor beta chains were read from a single sample in a study of blood T cells in healthy people across ages. A single record per CDR3 protein comes from TCRdb applying MiXCR to the 5' RACE reads. Of roughly 860,000 distinct CDR3 sequences detected, about 62% appear once; the ten largest clones hold 25% to 35%. Sequenced: blood. These receptor sequences come from a man aged 30-40 years in good health. CDR3s leave out the opening cysteine and the closing phenylalanine or tryptophan. A D gene is named only where the DNA matches it firmly. Rows give clone size only sometimes, using once, few, many, or a class for an expanded clone.

j_gene	abundance	v_gene	d_gene	CDR3aa
TRBJ2-7	few	TRBV10-2	-	ASSATGSGAEQY
TRBJ2-3	-	TRBV27	-	ASSFGQNTDTQY
TRBJ2-5	-	TRBV9	-	ASNSQGDQETRY
TRBJ1-2	-	TRBV30	-	AWSAGRNYGYT
TRBJ2-5	few	TRBV7-2	TRBD1	ASSPRDRETQY
TRBJ1-2	-	TRBV20-1	TRBD1	SAILQGAGYGYT
TRBJ1-2	-	TRBV6-5	-	ASTEGAGENYGYT
TRBJ1-5	-	TRBV20-1	TRBD1	SAITRGREQPQH
TRBJ2-7	-	TRBV6-2/TRBV6-3	-	ASSYKEESSYEQY
TRBJ2-3	-	TRBV5-1	-	ASSLEGRSSTDTQY
TRBJ2-7	few	TRBV20-1	-	SAEHGTSAYEQY
TRBJ2-2	-	TRBV7-2	TRBD2	ASSLTSGGLDTGELF
TRBJ2-3	-	TRBV9	-	ASSVAGGQADTQY
TRBJ1-2	few	TRBV7-2	-	ASRQDSSNYGYT
TRBJ1-5	-	TRBV27	-	ASSRGYSNQPQH
TRBJ2-1	-	TRBV7-9	TRBD1	ASSSGTDTVF
TRBJ2-6	-	TRBV28	-	ASSGRQIFSGANVLT
TRBJ2-1	-	TRBV2	TRBD2	AIPRGRERGAESYNEQF
TRBJ1-2	many	TRBV12-3/TRBV12-4	TRBD1	ASSRSGQGIYGYT
-	-	TRBV30	-	ACDIFDLGEQY
TRBJ1-5	many	TRBV12-3/TRBV12-4	-	ASSLANQPQH
TRBJ2-1	-	TRBV7-9	-	ASTPNKNEQF
TRBJ2-5	once	TRBV20-1	TRBD2	SASLAGVYGQY